Shown below are 12 T cell receptor beta chains from a single sample sequenced in a study of shared clonotypes between healthy human individuals. TCRdb's table, derived via immunoSEQ multiplex PCR, lists solely in-frame clones and lacks some. The table lists 2,500,000 or so clones, roughly 93% of them singletons, with about 0.39% in the top ten. The specimen sequenced was naive CD4+ T cells from PBMCs. Sample subset: CD45RA+ positively selected. The receptors here all came from a man aged 18 to 35 in good health. Some clones in this sample may be carry-over from other donors' samples.

The chain carries TRBV5-1 and TRBJ1-2, with TRBD1 identical over 8 bases. This CDR3 region has 15 residues. Germline V gene sequence: CDR1 SGHRS, CDR2 YFSETQ. V lost 5 bases, J lost 2 bases, and 8 bases stayed unmatched. The DNA of the CDR3 is TGCGCCAGCAGTTCCCAATGGACAGGGAACTATGGCTACACCTTC. Translated: CASSSQWTGNYGYTF. Looking up the rest from reference TRBV5-1 and TRBJ1-2 gives the full variable domain: KAGVTQTPRYLIKTRGQQVTLSCSPISGHRSVSWYQQTPGQGLQFLFEYFSETQRNKGNFPGRFSGRQFSNSRSEMNVSTLELGDSALYLCASSSQWTGNYGYTFGSGTRLTVV.

A few counts support this clone. V and J are TRBV15 and TRBJ1-5; D is ambiguous. Germline values: CDR1 LNHNV, CDR2 YYDKDF (reference sequence). Trimming removed 5 bases at V and 4 bases at J, with 9 bases between. The CDR3 consists of 13 residues. CDR3 bases: TGTGCCACCAGCCCCAGCCTTAATCAGCCCCAGCATTTT. Protein product: CATSPSLNQPQHF.

This clone was counted a single time. V and J are TRBV9 and TRBJ2-4; D may be TRBD1 (6 bases). Between the trimmed V and J ends, which lost 0 bases and 8 bases, there was a span of 12 bases. From germline, CDR1 is SGDLS and CDR2 YYNGEE. This CDR3 has 14 residues. The DNA of the CDR3 is TGTGCCAGCAGCGTAGGACAGGTTGCCGACATTCAGTACTTC. As protein: CASSVGQVADIQYF.

On this clone itself: This sample also contains other DNA sequences that code for the same CDR3. The chain has TRBV2 and TRBJ2-1; the D is unclear. V was cut by 7 bases and J by 4 bases, with 5 bases left in between. The germline V gene has CDR1 SNHLY and CDR2 FYNNEI. This CDR3 has 11 residues. The CDR3, as DNA: TGTGCCAGCAACGAATACAATGAGCAGTTCTTC. Encoded protein: CASNEYNEQFF.

This clone was seen more than once but under ten times. This rearrangement joins TRBV4-1 to TRBJ1-5; D not certain. CDR3 length equals 15 residues. Trimming cost V 1 base and J 3 bases, with 10 bases left between them. The germline CDR1 and CDR2 sequences are MGHRA and YSYEKL. As DNA, the CDR3 is TGCGCCAGCAGCCAAGCAGACCGAAACAATCAGCCCCAGCATTTT. Its translation: CASSQADRNNQPQHF.

The J gene is TRBJ1-1, the V gene TRBV30; 9 positions match TRBD1. CDR1 and CDR2 (germline): GTSNPN, SVGIG (reference sequence). The CDR3 totals 15 residues. J lost 3 bases, V lost 5 bases, and 10 bases had no gene match. The CDR3 DNA reads as TGTGCCTGGTCGACAGGGGGAGTGAGAGACACTGAAGCTTTCTTT. Amino acid sequence: CAWSTGGVRDTEAFF.

The chain employs TRBV18 and TRBJ1-2, with D hard to call. The CDR3 has 14 residues. Between the trimmed V and J ends, which lost 4 bases and 5 bases, there was a span of 14 bases. The V gene's germline CDR1 is KGHSH and CDR2 LQKENI. The DNA for the CDR3 is TGTGCCAGCTCACGGCGCGGGGAAGGATATGGCTACACCTTC. This translates into CASSRRGEGYGYTF.

Concerning this clone itself: Additional DNA sequences in this sample encode the identical CDR3. This sequence joins TRBV7-2 and TRBJ2-1; 9 bases map to TRBD2. This CDR3 is built from 15 residues. V was clipped by 1 base and J by 2 bases; unmatched bases: 0. CDR1 and CDR2 (germline): SGHTA, FQGNSA. CDR3 protein: CASSLGLAAYNEQFF. CDR3 in DNA: TGTGCCAGCAGCTTAGGACTAGCGGCCTACAATGAGCAGTTCTTC.

CDR3 region: CASSLRGPDTQYF. CDR3 bases: TGTGCCAGCAGCCTCAGGGGACCAGATACGCAGTATTTT. The V gene is TRBV6-5, the J gene TRBJ2-3; D is possibly TRBD1 (6 bases). The V end lost 6 bases, the J end lost 4 bases, and 11 bases lay between the germline ends. CDR1 is MNHEY, CDR2 SVGAGI, per germline. The CDR3 contains 13 residues.

J is TRBJ2-7 and V is TRBV27, with 9 bases that match TRBD2. CDR1 is MNHEY, CDR2 SMNVEV, per germline (reference sequence). The trim removed 2 bases at V and 0 bases at J, leaving 2 bases unmatched. This CDR3 is built from 15 residues. The chain's CDR3 is CASSLKREASYEQYF. The CDR3 bases are TGTGCCAGCAGTTTAAAGCGGGAGGCCTCCTACGAGCAGTACTTC.

This sequence joins TRBV10-3 and TRBJ2-3; D is unresolved. This CDR3 is 11 amino acids long. V lost 3 bases and J 5 bases, leaving 3 bases between the germline ends. CDR1 and CDR2 (germline): ENHRY, SYGVKD. The CDR3 DNA reads TGTGCCATCAGTGACGAAGATACGCAGTATTTT. It yields the protein CAISDEDTQYF.

The V gene is TRBV28, the J gene TRBJ1-2; D remains ambiguous. The CDR3 length is 14 residues. In germline, CDR1 is MDHEN, CDR2 SYDVKM. With 10 bases removed from V and 2 bases from J, the gap between germline ends came to 17 bases. In DNA form, the CDR3 reads TGTGCCATCCGTGGCCGGGGAGGAAACTATGGCTACACCTTC. Residues: CAIRGRGGNYGYTF.